The clone carrying this T cell receptor (beta chain) has ten or more counts. Antigen specificity is unknown. Mismatch with germline at one junction end may stem from a read error. This sample is part of a study of neurological immune-mediated disorders. Whole-study results and caveats: It was HTLV-1-associated myelopathy that showed the most TCR clonal expansion, while multiple sclerosis showed the least, falling below healthy controls.

Synthesis of cDNA was performed by 5'RACE using 10-nucleotide random UMIs. TCRdb itself ran the 5' RACE reads through MiXCR, one entry per CDR3 protein. The table shows fewer than 30,000 distinct CDR3 sequences, with approximately 13% occurring only once. CDR1 is DFQATT, CDR2 SNEGSKA, per germline (reference sequence). The CDR3 runs to 11 residues. This receptor was obtained from a woman in her sixties with HTLV-1-associated myelopathy (HAM/TSP). Sequenced material: PBMCs. The chain recombines TRBV20-1 with TRBJ2-7; TRBD1 or TRBD2 may be the D gene (5 bases each). DNA for the CDR3: TGCAGTGCTAGTGTTCCGGGTGGGACCGTATTC. Protein sequence: CSASVPGGTVF.